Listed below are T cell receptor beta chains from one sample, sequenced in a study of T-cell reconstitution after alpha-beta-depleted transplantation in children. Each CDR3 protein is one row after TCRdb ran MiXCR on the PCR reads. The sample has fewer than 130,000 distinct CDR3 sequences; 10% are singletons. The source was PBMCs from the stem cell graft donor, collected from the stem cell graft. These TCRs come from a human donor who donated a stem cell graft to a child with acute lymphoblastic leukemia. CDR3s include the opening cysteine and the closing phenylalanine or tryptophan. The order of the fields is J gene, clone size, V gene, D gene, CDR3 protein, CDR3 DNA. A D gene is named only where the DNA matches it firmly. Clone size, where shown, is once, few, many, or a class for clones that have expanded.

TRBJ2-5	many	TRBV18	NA	CASSPPSQETQYF	TGTGCCAGCTCACCACCCAGCCAAGAGACCCAGTACTTC
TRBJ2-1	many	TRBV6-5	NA	CASSGSYNEQFF	TGTGCCAGTTCGGGCAGCTACAATGAGCAGTTCTTC
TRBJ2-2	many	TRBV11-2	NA	CASRGGNTGELFF	TGTGCCAGCCGGGGAGGGAACACCGGGGAGCTGTTTTTT
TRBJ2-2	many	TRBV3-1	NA	CVAGDSAGELFF	TGTGTCGCCGGAGATTCAGCCGGGGAGCTGTTTTTT
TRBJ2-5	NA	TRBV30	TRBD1	CAWSEGGRETQYF	TGTGCCTGGAGTGAAGGGGGCAGGGAGACCCAGTACTTC
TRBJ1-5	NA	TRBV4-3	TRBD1	CASSYGQGGDWPQHF	TGCGCCAGCAGCTACGGACAGGGTGGAGATTGGCCCCAGCATTTT
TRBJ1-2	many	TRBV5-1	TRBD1	CASSSARTGSYGYTF	TGCGCCAGCAGCTCGGCACGGACAGGGTCCTATGGCTACACCTTC
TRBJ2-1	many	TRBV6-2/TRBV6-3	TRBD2	CASRAGPSSYNEQFF	TGTGCCAGCCGAGCGGGGCCGAGCTCCTACAATGAGCAGTTCTTC
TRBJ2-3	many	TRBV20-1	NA	CSARVGPSVDTQYF	TGCAGTGCTAGAGTTGGACCTTCGGTCGATACGCAGTATTTT
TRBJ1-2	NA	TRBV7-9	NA	CASSLGGATANYGYTF	TGTGCCAGCAGCTTAGGCGGGGCGACAGCTAACTATGGCTACACCTTC
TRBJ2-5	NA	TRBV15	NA	CATSRERRETQYF	TGTGCCACCAGCAGAGAACGCAGGGAGACCCAGTACTTC
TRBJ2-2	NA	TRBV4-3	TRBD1	CASSQEQGAETGELFF	TGCGCCAGCAGCCAAGAACAGGGGGCAGAGACCGGGGAGCTGTTTTTT
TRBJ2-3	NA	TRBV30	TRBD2	CAGARVLAGSTDTQYF	TGTGCCGGGGCCCGCGTGTTAGCGGGGTCCACAGATACGCAGTATTTT
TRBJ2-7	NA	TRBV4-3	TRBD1	CASSPTGTGGAYEQYF	TGCGCCAGCAGCCCGACCGGGACAGGGGGAGCCTACGAGCAGTACTTC
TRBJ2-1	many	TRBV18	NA	CASSPGGTVYNEQFF	TGTGCCAGCTCACCCGGGGGAACGGTCTACAATGAGCAGTTCTTC
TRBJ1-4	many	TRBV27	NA	CASSLRMIGEKLFF	TGTGCCAGCAGTTTAAGGATGATAGGTGAAAAACTGTTTTTT
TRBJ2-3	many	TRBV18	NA	CASSPHGTPRDTQYF	TGTGCCAGCTCACCCCACGGGACACCGCGAGATACGCAGTATTTT
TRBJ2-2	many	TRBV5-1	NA	CASSPTGIGELFF	TGCGCCAGCAGCCCCACAGGTATCGGGGAGCTGTTTTTT
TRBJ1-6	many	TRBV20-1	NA	CSASRLFPLHF	TGCAGTGCTAGTAGGCTTTTCCCCCTCCACTTT
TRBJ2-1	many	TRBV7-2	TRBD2	CASSRSGVSYNEQFF	TGTGCCAGCAGCCGAAGCGGGGTGTCCTACAATGAGCAGTTCTTC
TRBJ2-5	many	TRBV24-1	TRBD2	CATSDLQGLGRETQYF	TGTGCCACCAGTGATTTGCAGGGACTAGGAAGAGAGACCCAGTACTTC
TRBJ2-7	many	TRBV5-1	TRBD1	CASSLDGTASYEQYF	TGCGCCAGCAGCTTGGATGGGACAGCTTCCTACGAGCAGTACTTC
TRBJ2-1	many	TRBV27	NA	CASTLGGSLYNEQFF	TGTGCCAGCACCCTTGGGGGGAGCCTTTACAATGAGCAGTTCTTC
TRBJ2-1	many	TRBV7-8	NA	CASSSNLAVSYNEQFF	TGTGCCAGCAGCTCCAACTTAGCGGTTTCCTACAATGAGCAGTTCTTC
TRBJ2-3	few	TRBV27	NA	CASNTGAANTDTQYF	TGTGCCAGCAATACAGGAGCTGCAAATACAGATACGCAGTATTTT
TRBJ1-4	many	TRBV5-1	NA	CASSLGDSFTEKLFF	TGCGCCAGCAGCTTGGGGGACTCCTTCACTGAAAAACTGTTTTTT
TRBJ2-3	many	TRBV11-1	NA	CASSQRLTFSGGDTDTQYF	TGTGCCAGCAGCCAACGACTCACCTTCTCGGGGGGCGACACAGATACGCAGTATTTT
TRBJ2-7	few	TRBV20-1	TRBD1	CSARGQGVGHEQYF	TGCAGTGCTAGAGGACAGGGAGTCGGCCACGAGCAGTACTTC
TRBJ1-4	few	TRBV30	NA	CAWEPALNEKLFF	TGTGCCTGGGAACCGGCCCTTAATGAAAAACTGTTTTTT
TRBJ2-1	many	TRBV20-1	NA	CSAEGLSYNEQFF	TGCAGTGCAGAGGGACTGAGCTACAATGAGCAGTTCTTC
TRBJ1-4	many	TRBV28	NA	CASSLVQGNEKLFF	TGTGCCAGCAGTTTAGTGCAGGGTAATGAAAAACTGTTTTTT
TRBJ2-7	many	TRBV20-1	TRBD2	CSARGLAGAYEQYF	TGCAGTGCTAGAGGACTAGCGGGAGCATACGAGCAGTACTTC
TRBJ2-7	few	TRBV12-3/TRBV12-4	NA	CASAAGGTSYEQYF	TGTGCCAGCGCCGCCGGGGGAACCTCCTACGAGCAGTACTTC
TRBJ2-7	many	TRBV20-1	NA	CSAREGVYEQYF	TGCAGTGCTAGAGAGGGGGTCTACGAGCAGTACTTC
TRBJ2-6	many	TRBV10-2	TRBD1	CASSEGTGSPGANVLTF	TGCGCCAGCAGTGAAGGGACAGGGTCCCCGGGGGCCAACGTCCTGACTTTC
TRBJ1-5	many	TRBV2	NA	CASSGGTMVGVQPQHF	TGTGCCAGCAGTGGAGGAACAATGGTTGGGGTTCAGCCCCAGCATTTT
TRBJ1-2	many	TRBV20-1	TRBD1	CRPGTGYGYTF	TGCAGGCCAGGGACAGGATATGGCTACACCTTC
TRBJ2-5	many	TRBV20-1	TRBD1	CSARKGQSKETQYF	TGCAGTGCTAGAAAGGGACAGTCTAAAGAGACCCAGTACTTC
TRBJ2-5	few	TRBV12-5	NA	CASGLTGGETQYF	TGTGCTAGTGGTTTGACCGGAGGAGAGACCCAGTACTTC
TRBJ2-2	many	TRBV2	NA	CASRGASGELFF	TGTGCCAGCAGGGGGGCCAGCGGGGAGCTGTTTTTT
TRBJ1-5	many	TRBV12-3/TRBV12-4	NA	CASSPGGRAQPQHF	TGTGCCAGCAGTCCTGGGGGGCGAGCTCAGCCCCAGCATTTT
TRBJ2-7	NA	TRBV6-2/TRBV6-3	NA	CASSYPGRSREQYF	TGTGCCAGCAGTTACCCCGGCAGGTCTCGAGAGCAGTACTTC
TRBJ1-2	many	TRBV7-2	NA	CASSLVEDGYTF	TGTGCCAGCAGCTTAGTTGAGGATGGCTACACCTTC
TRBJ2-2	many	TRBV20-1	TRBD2	CSASPGGFTGELFF	TGCAGTGCTAGCCCGGGGGGGTTCACCGGGGAGCTGTTTTTT
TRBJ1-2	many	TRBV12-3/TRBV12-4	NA	CASSPPGSKANYGYTF	TGTGCCAGCAGTCCGCCGGGTTCCAAAGCTAACTATGGCTACACCTTC
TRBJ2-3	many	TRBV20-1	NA	CSARPRGRTDTQYF	TGCAGTGCTAGACCCAGGGGCCGCACAGATACGCAGTATTTT
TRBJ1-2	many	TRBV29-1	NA	CSVAGTAYGYTF	TGCAGCGTTGCCGGGACGGCCTATGGCTACACCTTC
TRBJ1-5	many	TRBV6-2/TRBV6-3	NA	CASSPEGYRNQPQHF	TGTGCCAGCTCCCCTGAGGGTTATCGCAATCAGCCCCAGCATTTT
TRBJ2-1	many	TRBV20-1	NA	CSAPSLQGYNEQFF	TGCAGTGCTCCGAGCTTGCAGGGTTACAATGAGCAGTTCTTC
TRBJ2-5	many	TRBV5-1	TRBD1	CASRPDRGQETQYF	TGCGCCAGCAGGCCGGACAGGGGACAAGAGACCCAGTACTTC
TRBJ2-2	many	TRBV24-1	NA	CATSDNARGIGAGELFF	TGTGCCACCAGTGACAACGCCAGAGGGATCGGCGCCGGGGAGCTGTTTTTT
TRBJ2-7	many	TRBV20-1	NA	CSAKGFSYEQYF	TGCAGTGCTAAGGGCTTTTCCTACGAGCAGTACTTC
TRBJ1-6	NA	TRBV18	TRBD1	CASSPRTGVNSPLHF	TGTGCCAGCTCACCAAGGACAGGGGTGAATTCACCCCTCCACTTT
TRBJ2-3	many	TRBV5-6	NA	CASSWGDTQYF	TGTGCCAGCAGCTGGGGAGATACGCAGTATTTT
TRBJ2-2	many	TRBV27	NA	CASTISGGELFF	TGTGCCAGCACCATTTCGGGCGGGGAGCTGTTTTTT
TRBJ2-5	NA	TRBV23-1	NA	CASSQSTRQETQYF	TGCGCCAGCAGTCAATCAACCAGACAAGAGACCCAGTACTTC
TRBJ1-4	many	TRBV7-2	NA	CASSLETGLSNEKLFF	TGTGCCAGCAGCTTAGAAACAGGGCTCTCTAATGAAAAACTGTTTTTT